These T cell receptor beta chains were read from a single sample in a study of shared clonotypes between healthy human individuals. The data were produced by immunoSEQ multiplex PCR, yet TCRdb's version contains in-frame clones alone and is incomplete. The sample includes approximately 980,000 clones, 76% of them seen just once. Specimen: memory CD4+ T cells sorted from blood. These receptors originate from a man aged 18 to 30 in good health. The CDR3 runs from the conserved cysteine through the conserved F or W. Each record gives: CDR3 length, clone size, V gene, J gene, D gene, CDR3 DNA, CDR3 protein. D genes are given only for firm matches. Some rows mark clone size as missing; the rest say once, few, many or name a class of expanded clone.

length: 12
size: .
V: TRBV10-2
J: TRBJ2-2
D: .
DNA: TGCGCCAGCAGTGAGCCTTACGGGGAGCTGTTTTTT
CDR3: CASSEPYGELFF

length: 15
size: .
V: TRBV7-2
J: TRBJ1-2
D: TRBD1
DNA: TGTGCCAGCAGCTCCAGACGGACAGGGGAAGAAGGCTACACCTTC
CDR3: CASSSRRTGEEGYTF

length: 14
size: .
V: TRBV6-1
J: TRBJ1-1
D: .
DNA: TGTGCCAGCAGACCCGGATGGGGGTACACTGAAGCTTTCTTT
CDR3: CASRPGWGYTEAFF

length: 15
size: few
V: TRBV29-1
J: TRBJ1-5
D: TRBD1
DNA: TGCAGCGTTGACACACAGGGGGAAGGCAATCAGCCCCAGCATTTT
CDR3: CSVDTQGEGNQPQHF

length: 13
size: .
V: TRBV28
J: TRBJ2-4
D: .
DNA: TGTGCCAGCAGTTTACAGGATTTAAACATTCAGTACTTC
CDR3: CASSLQDLNIQYF

length: 13
size: .
V: TRBV30
J: TRBJ2-3
D: .
DNA: TGTGCTCGGAAGGTGGGAGGTGCAGATACGCAGTATTTT
CDR3: CARKVGGADTQYF

length: 16
size: .
V: TRBV4-1
J: TRBJ2-3
D: TRBD2
DNA: TGCGCCAGCAGCCAAGTCCTAGCGGGAGTCGGGGATACGCAGTATTTT
CDR3: CASSQVLAGVGDTQYF

length: 13
size: .
V: TRBV4-2
J: TRBJ1-4
D: TRBD1
DNA: TGTGCCAGCAGCCGACAGGGGCCTGAAAAACTGTTTTTT
CDR3: CASSRQGPEKLFF

length: 15
size: many
V: TRBV4-1
J: TRBJ1-2
D: .
DNA: TGCGCCAGCAGCCAAGACCATTTCTCTAACTATGGCTACACCTTC
CDR3: CASSQDHFSNYGYTF

length: 16
size: once
V: TRBV18
J: TRBJ2-7
D: .
DNA: TGTGCCAGCTCACCACGGGTCTCGGGAAGCTCCTACGAGCAGTACTTC
CDR3: CASSPRVSGSSYEQYF

length: 14
size: .
V: TRBV5-1
J: TRBJ1-5
D: .
DNA: TGCGCCAGCAGCCCGGGCCAGACCAATCAGCCCCAGCATTTT
CDR3: CASSPGQTNQPQHF

length: 15
size: once
V: TRBV25-1
J: TRBJ2-1
D: TRBD1
DNA: TGTGCCAGGGCCAGGGACAGGAGCTCCTACAATGAGCAGTTCTTC
CDR3: CARARDRSSYNEQFF

length: 15
size: .
V: TRBV6-5
J: TRBJ2-5
D: .
DNA: TGTGCCAGCAGTAAAGGACCGCTAGGGCGGGAGACCCAGTACTTC
CDR3: CASSKGPLGRETQYF

length: 18
size: .
V: TRBV21-1
J: TRBJ1-2
D: .
DNA: TGTGCCAGCAGCAAAGTCCCCAAAGTCAGGACAGGCAGCTATGGCTACACCTTC
CDR3: CASSKVPKVRTGSYGYTF

length: 14
size: .
V: TRBV19
J: TRBJ2-5
D: TRBD1
DNA: TGTGCCAGTAGGCCGACAGGGGGCGGTGAGACCCAGTACTTC
CDR3: CASRPTGGGETQYF

length: 12
size: .
V: TRBV5-1
J: TRBJ1-1
D: TRBD1
DNA: TGCGCCAGCAGCTACGACAGGGGAGTAGCTTTCTTT
CDR3: CASSYDRGVAFF

length: 11
size: .
V: TRBV10-3
J: TRBJ2-2
D: .
DNA: TGTGCCATCAGAGGAGCCGGGGAGCTGTTTTTT
CDR3: CAIRGAGELFF

length: 11
size: .
V: TRBV4-1
J: TRBJ2-3
D: .
DNA: TGCGCCAGCAGAGTTGAAGATACGCAGTATTTT
CDR3: CASRVEDTQYF

length: 14
size: .
V: TRBV27
J: TRBJ1-1
D: .
DNA: TGTGCCAGCAGCCGCTCGGGGGGGGCAGGTGAAGCTTTCTTT
CDR3: CASSRSGGAGEAFF

length: 17
size: .
V: TRBV2
J: TRBJ2-7
D: .
DNA: TGTGCCAGCTCCTGGGGGTTGGACAGAAGGATTGACTACGAGCAGTACTTC
CDR3: CASSWGLDRRIDYEQYF

length: 15
size: .
V: TRBV7-2
J: TRBJ2-1
D: TRBD2
DNA: TGTGCCAGCAGCTTAACCGGGAGGGACTACAATGAGCAGTTCTTC
CDR3: CASSLTGRDYNEQFF

length: 16
size: .
V: TRBV7-2
J: TRBJ1-4
D: .
DNA: TGTGCCAGCAGCTTAAGGTCTCCTGCAACTAATGAAAAACTGTTTTTT
CDR3: CASSLRSPATNEKLFF

length: 15
size: .
V: TRBV5-1
J: TRBJ2-3
D: TRBD1
DNA: TGCGCCAGCAGGGGACAGGACCTTTACACAGATACGCAGTATTTT
CDR3: CASRGQDLYTDTQYF

length: 13
size: few
V: TRBV5-4
J: TRBJ1-3
D: .
DNA: TGTGCCAGCAGCTCATCCCAGGTAGACACCATATATTTT
CDR3: CASSSSQVDTIYF

length: 12
size: few
V: TRBV7-2
J: TRBJ2-7
D: .
DNA: TGTGCCAGCAGCTCCCTCAACTTGGAGCAGTACTTC
CDR3: CASSSLNLEQYF

length: 15
size: .
V: TRBV9
J: TRBJ2-1
D: TRBD2
DNA: TGTGCCAGCAGCGTAGATATAGCGGGGTACAATGAGCAGTTCTTC
CDR3: CASSVDIAGYNEQFF

length: 14
size: .
V: TRBV6-5
J: TRBJ1-1
D: TRBD1
DNA: TGTGCCAGTTCCCTCTCCAGGGGGGGCACTGAAGCTTTCTTT
CDR3: CASSLSRGGTEAFF

length: 14
size: .
V: TRBV28
J: TRBJ1-2
D: .
DNA: TGTGCCAGCAGTTTAAACACGGGTTTCTATGGCTACACCTTC
CDR3: CASSLNTGFYGYTF

length: 13
size: .
V: TRBV19
J: TRBJ1-1
D: .
DNA: TGTGCCAGTAGTCCATATATGAACACTGAAGCTTTCTTT
CDR3: CASSPYMNTEAFF

length: 15
size: once
V: TRBV9
J: TRBJ2-3
D: TRBD1
DNA: TGTGCCAGCAGCGTTCTGGACAGGCCCACTTATACGCAGTATTTT
CDR3: CASSVLDRPTYTQYF

length: 15
size: .
V: TRBV7-9
J: TRBJ2-7
D: .
DNA: TGTGCCAGCAGCTTAAGTTCAGGGTACTCCTACGAGCAGTACTTC
CDR3: CASSLSSGYSYEQYF

length: 13
size: .
V: TRBV5-8
J: TRBJ1-2
D: .
DNA: TGTGCCAGCCCAAGGGGAGCTAACTATGGCTACACCTTC
CDR3: CASPRGANYGYTF

length: 16
size: .
V: TRBV5-4
J: TRBJ1-4
D: .
DNA: TGTGCCAGCAGCTTGGTCGTCGCGGGGGCGCGAGAAAAACTGTTTTTT
CDR3: CASSLVVAGAREKLFF

length: 16
size: .
V: TRBV5-4
J: TRBJ1-6
D: .
DNA: TGTGCCAGCAGTACTCTAGACAGCTCCTATAATTCACCCCTCCACTTT
CDR3: CASSTLDSSYNSPLHF

length: 13
size: .
V: TRBV11-2
J: TRBJ1-1
D: TRBD1
DNA: TGTGCCAGCAGCTTAGGGACAGGGTGGGGAGCTTTCTTT
CDR3: CASSLGTGWGAFF

length: 13
size: .
V: TRBV7-7
J: TRBJ2-2
D: .
DNA: TGTGCTAGCAGAGATCAGGGAACCGGGGAGCTGTTTTTT
CDR3: CASRDQGTGELFF

length: 15
size: .
V: TRBV7-9
J: TRBJ1-1
D: .
DNA: TGTGCCAGTAGGGGGGGAGACAGCATGAACACTGAAGCTTTCTTT
CDR3: CASRGGDSMNTEAFF

length: 14
size: .
V: TRBV4-3
J: TRBJ2-2
D: .
DNA: TGCGCCAGCAGCTCAGAAGGCCCCGCCGGGGAGCTGTTTTTT
CDR3: CASSSEGPAGELFF

length: 14
size: .
V: TRBV5-4
J: TRBJ2-5
D: .
DNA: TGTGCCAGCAGCCCCGGACTCCACCAAGAGACCCAGTACTTC
CDR3: CASSPGLHQETQYF

length: 14
size: .
V: TRBV30
J: TRBJ1-2
D: TRBD1
DNA: TGTGCCCTGGAGAGGGAGAGGGGGCCGATGGGCTACACCTTC
CDR3: CALERERGPMGYTF

length: 15
size: .
V: TRBV5-1
J: TRBJ2-3
D: .
DNA: TGCGCCAGCAGCTTGGAGAAAACTAGCACAGATACGCAGTATTTT
CDR3: CASSLEKTSTDTQYF

length: 15
size: .
V: TRBV4-3
J: TRBJ1-1
D: .
DNA: TGCGCCAGCAGCCAAGAAGGGGCAGCGCACACTGAAGCTTTCTTT
CDR3: CASSQEGAAHTEAFF

length: 14
size: .
V: TRBV6-1
J: TRBJ2-2
D: .
DNA: TGTGCCAGCAGTGATCAGGGACGCGCCGGGGAGCTGTTTTTT
CDR3: CASSDQGRAGELFF

length: 15
size: .
V: TRBV9
J: TRBJ1-1
D: .
DNA: TGTGCCAGCAGCGTTGAAGGGCTTGGGGACACTGAAGCTTTCTTT
CDR3: CASSVEGLGDTEAFF

length: 14
size: .
V: TRBV2
J: TRBJ1-1
D: .
DNA: TGTGCCAGCAGTGCTGAGGGTTTGGGCGGTGAAGCTTTCTTT
CDR3: CASSAEGLGGEAFF

length: 12
size: .
V: TRBV11-2
J: TRBJ2-2
D: .
DNA: TGTGCCAGCAGCGCATGGGACGGGGAGCTGTTTTTT
CDR3: CASSAWDGELFF

length: 16
size: once
V: TRBV7-2
J: TRBJ2-2
D: TRBD2
DNA: TGTGCCAGCAGCTTAGGGGGACTAGCGGGTTCCGGGGAGCTGTTTTTT
CDR3: CASSLGGLAGSGELFF